The clone carrying this T cell receptor (beta chain) was counted a few times. Germline CDR1 reads SEHNR; CDR2 reads FQNEAQ (reference sequence). V was pared by 5 bases and J by 2 bases, with 6 bases of the junction left unmatched. The CDR3 is 17 amino acids. Authors' data handling: How many nucleated cells were present was estimated from reference gene primer amplification. The data were produced by immunoSEQ multiplex PCR, yet TCRdb's version contains in-frame clones alone and is incomplete. The V and J calls and clone size come from that table; D and trimming were worked out from the DNA. Of 210,000 or so clones detected, roughly 87% appear once; the ten largest clones hold 1.5% to 2%. These data belong to a study of blood T cell repertoires in COVID-19. Turning to the study itself: There were acute and convalescent COVID-19 samples, and they came from the United States, Italy and Spain.

Sample: peripheral blood. The receptor's source is a man aged 40-49 years with active or convalescent COVID-19. This chain links TRBV7-9 with TRBJ2-3; TRBD2 agrees at 14 bases. As DNA, the CDR3 is TGTGCCAGCAGCCCGAGACTAGCGGGGGGGCTCACAGATACGCAGTATTTT. It yields the protein CASSPRLAGGLTDTQYF. Full variable domain (rest looked up from reference TRBV7-9 and TRBJ2-3): DTGVSQNPRHKITKRGQNVTFRCDPISEHNRLYWYRQTLGQGPEFLTYFQNEAQLEKSRLLSDRFSAERPKGSFSTLEIQRTEQGDSAMYLCASSPRLAGGLTDTQYFGPGTRLTVL.